The T cell receptor beta chain described here comes from a study of T cells in Graves' hyperthyroidism and ophthalmopathy. Study conclusions and caveats: Most clonotypes that expanded in the thyroid above 0.001 also showed up in blood.

Amplified regions were TCR beta CDR3 sequences from RNA transcripts. A set of HTBI primers served as the primers for a first-round RT-PCR of the TCR CDR3. MiXCR, applied by TCRdb to the multiplex PCR reads, yields one record per CDR3 protein. The sample has about 500,000 distinct CDR3 sequences, approximately 48% seen once. On this clonotype: Its antigen is undetermined.

Germline CDR1 and CDR2: MNHNS and SASEGT. The CDR3 is 14 residues long. The germline V and J ends were trimmed by 8 bases and 3 bases, with 13 bases remaining between them. The rearrangement uses TRBV6-1 and TRBJ2-2; D gene uncertain. The receptor comes from an adult woman with Graves' disease, either hyperthyroidism or ophthalmopathy (not recorded which). The sample taken for sequencing was peripheral blood or thyroid tissue (not recorded which). The CDR3 is CASLTWTDTGELFF. CDR3 nucleotide sequence: TGTGCCAGCCTTACTTGGACCGACACCGGGGAGCTGTTTTTT.